A selection of T cell receptor beta chains follows, all from one sample in a study of human T cells and chemical hapten exposure. TCRdb itself ran the RACE reads through MiXCR, one entry per CDR3 protein. The top ten hold nearly 3.5% of the sample, which has about 70,000 distinct CDR3 sequences, 8.5% to 9% seen once. The sequences come from whole blood, collected in connection with sensitization to the hapten diphenylcyclopropenone (DPC). Receptors originate from a woman aged 45-65 years with alopecia areata. Some clones in this sample may be carry-over from other donors' samples. CDR3s include the opening cysteine and the closing phenylalanine or tryptophan. The order of the fields is V gene, clone size, D gene, J gene, CDR3 protein, CDR3 DNA. D genes are given only for firm matches. Clone sizes are given selectively: once, few, many, or a class where the clone is expanded.

TRBV20-1	few	TRBD1	TRBJ1-2	CSADQGAQAGYTF	TGCAGTGCCGATCAGGGGGCGCAGGCGGGCTACACCTTC
TRBV1	few	.	TRBJ1-6	CTSSQEKGLGNSPLHF	TGCACCAGCAGCCAAGAAAAAGGGTTGGGTAATTCACCCCTCCACTTT
TRBV18	.	.	TRBJ2-7	CASSPLPTYEQYF	TGTGCCAGCTCACCACTGCCGACCTACGAGCAGTACTTC
TRBV20-1	.	TRBD1	TRBJ2-7	CSARLDRGSYEQYF	TGCAGTGCTAGGTTAGACAGGGGATCCTACGAGCAGTACTTC
TRBV6-5	few	TRBD1	TRBJ1-1	CASSYSPGGTTEAFF	TGTGCCAGCAGTTACTCGCCAGGGGGGACCACTGAAGCTTTCTTT
TRBV9	few	.	TRBJ2-3	CASSAGGRARSTDTQYF	TGTGCCAGCAGCGCCGGCGGCAGGGCGAGGAGCACAGATACGCAGTATTTT
TRBV7-8	many	.	TRBJ1-5	CASSPGDRVNQPQHF	TGTGCCAGCAGCCCCGGCGATAGGGTGAATCAGCCCCAGCATTTT
TRBV11-2	.	.	TRBJ2-1	CASSSSGTNRYNEQFF	TGTGCCAGCAGCTCGTCCGGGACAAATCGATACAATGAGCAGTTCTTC
TRBV7-9	many	.	TRBJ1-1	CASSSWITTEAFF	TGTGCCAGCAGCTCGTGGATTACCACTGAAGCTTTCTTT
TRBV12-3/TRBV12-4	once	TRBD2	TRBJ2-7	CASSLVLAGHSYEQYF	TGTGCCAGCAGTTTAGTGCTAGCGGGGCACTCCTACGAGCAGTACTTC
TRBV7-6	few	.	TRBJ2-5	CASREAGETQYF	TGTGCCAGCAGGGAGGCGGGCGAGACCCAGTACTTC
TRBV24-1	few	TRBD1	TRBJ2-1	CAPITGGSYNEQFF	TGTGCCCCCATTACAGGGGGCTCCTACAATGAGCAGTTCTTC
TRBV30	.	TRBD2	TRBJ2-5	CAWSAAGAASGRETQYF	TGTGCCTGGAGTGCCGCGGGGGCAGCTAGCGGGAGAGAGACCCAGTACTTC
TRBV20-1	few	.	TRBJ2-3	CSAGRPSTDTQYF	TGCAGTGCTGGCCGCCCCAGCACAGATACGCAGTATTTT
TRBV4-1	few	TRBD1	TRBJ1-2	CASSQGQGTFGYTF	TGCGCCAGCAGCCAAGGACAGGGTACGTTTGGCTACACCTTC
TRBV5-1	few	TRBD2	TRBJ2-5	CASSLTGGFQETQYF	TGCGCCAGCAGCTTAACGGGGGGTTTTCAAGAGACCCAGTACTTC
TRBV15	.	TRBD1	TRBJ1-4	CATSKSPRTGAATTNEKLFF	TGTGCCACCAGTAAGAGCCCGAGGACAGGGGCGGCGACAACTAATGAAAAACTGTTTTTT
TRBV9	.	TRBD2	TRBJ2-3	CASSVRGLAGDTDTQYF	TGTGCCAGCAGCGTACGGGGGCTAGCGGGGGACACAGATACGCAGTATTTT
TRBV7-6	.	.	TRBJ1-4	CASSQTGGEKLFF	TGTGCCAGCAGCCAGACGGGTGGGGAAAAACTGTTTTTT
TRBV29-1	many	TRBD2	TRBJ2-1	CSVGGAGGEREQFF	TGCAGCGTTGGAGGCGCGGGAGGAGAAAGGGAGCAGTTCTTC
TRBV12-3/TRBV12-4	many	TRBD1	TRBJ1-4	CASTWGRGRGNEKLFF	TGTGCCAGCACCTGGGGCAGGGGGCGCGGAAATGAAAAACTGTTTTTT
TRBV7-2	many	.	TRBJ1-5	CASSSGPGQPQHF	TGTGCCAGCAGTTCAGGGCCCGGGCAGCCCCAGCATTTT
TRBV12-3/TRBV12-4	few	TRBD2	TRBJ2-1	CASSVPGTRKKFF	TGTGCCAGCAGTGTTCCCGGGACTAGAAAGAAGTTCTTC
TRBV14	many	.	TRBJ1-1	CASSQEGQVNTEAFF	TGTGCCAGCAGCCAAGAGGGTCAGGTGAACACTGAAGCTTTCTTT
TRBV29-1	.	.	TRBJ2-2	CSVLAGELFF	TGCAGCGTTTTGGCCGGGGAGCTGTTTTTT
TRBV3-1	few	.	TRBJ1-1	CASTGRGAEAFF	TGTGCCAGCACCGGCAGAGGCGCTGAAGCTTTCTTT
TRBV5-1	.	TRBD2	TRBJ2-3	CASSTPPPGLVNFTDTQYF	TGCGCCAGCAGCACCCCTCCCCCGGGACTAGTGAATTTCACAGATACGCAGTATTTT
TRBV18	.	TRBD2	TRBJ2-3	CASSPGLAGVIHDTQYF	TGTGCCAGCTCACCGGGACTAGCGGGAGTAATTCACGATACGCAGTATTTT